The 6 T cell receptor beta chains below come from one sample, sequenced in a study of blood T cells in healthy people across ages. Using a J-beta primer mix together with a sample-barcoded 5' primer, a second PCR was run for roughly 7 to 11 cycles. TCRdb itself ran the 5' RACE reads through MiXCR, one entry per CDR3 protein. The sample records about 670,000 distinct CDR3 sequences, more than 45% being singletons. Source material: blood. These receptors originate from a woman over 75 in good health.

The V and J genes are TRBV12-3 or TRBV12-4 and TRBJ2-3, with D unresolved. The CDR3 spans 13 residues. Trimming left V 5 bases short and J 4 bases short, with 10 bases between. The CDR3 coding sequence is TGTGCCAGCAGTATACCAGGAGCAGATACGCAGTATTTT. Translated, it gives CASSIPGADTQYF.

CDR3 in amino acids: CATTRDRGYPDTQYF. The CDR3 nucleotides read TGTGCCACCACCCGGGACAGGGGGTACCCAGATACGCAGTATTTT. V gene TRBV15 combines with J gene TRBJ2-3, with TRBD1 identical over 11 bases. CDR3 size: 15 residues. In germline, CDR1 is LNHNV, CDR2 YYDKDF (reference sequence). V was pared by 7 bases and J by 4 bases, with 7 bases of the junction left unmatched.

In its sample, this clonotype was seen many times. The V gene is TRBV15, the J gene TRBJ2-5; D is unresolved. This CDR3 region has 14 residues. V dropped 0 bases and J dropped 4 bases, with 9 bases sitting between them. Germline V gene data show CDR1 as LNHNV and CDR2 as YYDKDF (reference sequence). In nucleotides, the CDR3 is TGTGCCACCAGCAGAGATCCCGTAGGAGAGACCCAGTACTTC. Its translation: CATSRDPVGETQYF.

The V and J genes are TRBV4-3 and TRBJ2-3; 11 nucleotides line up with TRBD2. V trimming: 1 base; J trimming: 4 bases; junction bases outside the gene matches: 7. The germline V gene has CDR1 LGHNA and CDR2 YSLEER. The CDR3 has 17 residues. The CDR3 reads CASSQGATSGTADTQYF. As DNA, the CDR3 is TGCGCCAGCAGCCAAGGCGCGACTAGCGGGACCGCAGATACGCAGTATTTT.

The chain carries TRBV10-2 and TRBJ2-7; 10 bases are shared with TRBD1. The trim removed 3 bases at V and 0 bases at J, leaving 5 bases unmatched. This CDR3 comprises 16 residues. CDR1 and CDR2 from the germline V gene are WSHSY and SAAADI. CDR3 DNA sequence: TGCGCCAGCAGTGACCCGGGACAGGGGAGCTCCTACGAGCAGTACTTC. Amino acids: CASSDPGQGSSYEQYF.

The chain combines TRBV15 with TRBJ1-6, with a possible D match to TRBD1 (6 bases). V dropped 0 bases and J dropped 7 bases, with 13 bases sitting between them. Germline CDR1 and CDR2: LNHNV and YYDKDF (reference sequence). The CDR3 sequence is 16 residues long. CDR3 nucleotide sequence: TGTGCCACCAGCAGAGAGGGGGGGCTTAAGAATTCACCCCTCCACTTT. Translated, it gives CATSREGGLKNSPLHF. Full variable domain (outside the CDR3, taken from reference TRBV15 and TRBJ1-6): DAMVIQNPRYQVTQFGKPVTLSCSQTLNHNVMYWYQQKSSQAPKLLFHYYDKDFNNEADTPDNFQSRRPNTSFCFLDIRSPGLGDTAMYLCATSREGGLKNSPLHFGNGTRLTVT.